What follows are 7 T cell receptor beta chains derived from one specimen sequenced in a study of regulatory T cells in long-lasting Graves disease. Indicated time point: newly diagnosed GD, antithyroid drugs for less than 3 months. The TCR library was made from RNA extracted from PBMCs. In building TCR beta libraries, iRepertoire HTBI primers were used together with Arm-PCR of CDR3 regions. Each CDR3 protein is one row after TCRdb ran MiXCR on the multiplex PCR reads. The sample records over 350,000 distinct CDR3 sequences, around 15% being singletons. In addition, the sample was reused for a study of T cells in Graves' hyperthyroidism and ophthalmopathy.

The specimen comprised peripheral blood mononuclear cells (PBMCs), sampled at new diagnosis, from a patient treated with antithyroid drugs. These receptors were obtained from a woman aged 45-60 years with Graves disease.

For this clonotype: Being one base from a much bigger clone, this may be a read error. V usage is TRBV7-2 and J usage is TRBJ2-1; no clear D. Looked up from germline, CDR1 is SGHTA and CDR2 is FQGNSA. The V end was cut by 1 base, the J end by 8 bases, with 6 bases between. The CDR3 covers 12 residues. The CDR3 bases are TGTACCAGCAGCTTAGATGCATATGAGCAGTTCTTC. Its translation is CTSSLDAYEQFF.

The chain carries TRBV29-1 and TRBJ1-6; TRBD1 matches at 7 bases. Germline-derived CDR1 and CDR2 are SQVTM and ANQGSEA. The junction had 1 base not matched to a gene; V was cut back by 5 bases and J by 0 bases. CDR3 length equals 14 residues. CDR3 sequence (DNA): TGCAGCGTTAGGGACAGCTCCTATAATTCACCCCTCCACTTT. This gives the protein CSVRDSSYNSPLHF.

In its sample, this clonotype was seen many times. This chain uses TRBV11-2 with TRBJ2-1; 8 bases align to TRBD2. J lost 8 bases, V lost 7 bases, and 4 bases had no gene match. Germline CDR1 reads SGHAT; CDR2 reads FQNNGV. The CDR3 runs 12 residues. The chain's CDR3 is CASKRAGDEQFF. CDR3 coding DNA: TGTGCCAGCAAACGAGCGGGAGATGAGCAGTTCTTC.

Note on this clonotype: This may stem from a read error, because a much larger clone lies one nucleotide away. This chain joins TRBV27 and TRBJ2-7; tentatively, D is TRBD1 (5 bases). The CDR3 consists of 20 residues. CDR1 MNHEY and CDR2 SMNVEV come from the germline V gene (reference sequence). Trimming removed 5 bases at V and 6 bases at J, with 35 bases between. CDR3 residues: CASSPLFGRVQNDGPCEQYF. The CDR3 nucleotides are TGTGCCAGCAGTCCGCTTTTTGGCAGGGTACAAAACGACGGGCCCTGCGAGCAGTACTTC.

This clonotype has more than one count but fewer than ten. The chain combines TRBV6-1 with TRBJ2-2; a possible D gene is TRBD1 (6 bases). Germline CDR1 is MNHNS and CDR2 is SASEGT. The CDR3 totals 13 residues. The V gene lost 8 bases and the J gene lost 2 bases, with 9 bases spanning the gap. The CDR3 nucleotides are TGTGCCAGCGTGGGGGCCAACACCGGGGAGCTGTTTTTT. Translating gives CASVGANTGELFF.

This clonotype appeared many times. The genes are TRBV6-2 or TRBV6-3 and TRBJ2-2, with 7 bases aligning to TRBD1. The germline gives CDR1 MNHEY, CDR2 SVGEGT. V gave up 4 bases and J gave up 1 base; unmatched junction bases: 6. The CDR3 covers 16 residues. The CDR3 sequence is CASSSLGTENTGELFF. CDR3 nucleotides: TGTGCCAGCAGTTCGCTGGGGACAGAGAACACCGGGGAGCTGTTTTTT.

Many counts were recorded for this clonotype. This chain uses TRBV6-2 or TRBV6-3 with TRBJ2-7; D not resolved. The CDR3 sequence is 14 residues long. Germline V lookup: CDR1 MNHEY, CDR2 SVGEGT. V lost 6 bases to trimming and J lost 6 bases, with 18 bases between them. DNA for the CDR3: TGTGCCAGCAGCCCGCCCATCGGGCCCTCCGAGCAGTACTTC. Residues: CASSPPIGPSEQYF.